This T cell receptor beta chain was identified in a study of blood T cell repertoires in COVID-19. Germline CDR1 SGHAT, CDR2 FQNNGV. The V segment lost 5 bases and the J segment 7 bases; nucleotides outside the gene matches: 6. The CDR3 extends over 15 amino acids. Clones were read by immunoSEQ multiplex PCR, and TCRdb kept only the in-frame ones, dropping some. Here the sample spans about 120,000 clones, around 80% being singletons. The source is a man aged 55 to 69 with active or convalescent COVID-19. The specimen sequenced was peripheral blood. The V and J genes are TRBV11-2 and TRBJ2-1, with 12 bases aligning to TRBD2. The DNA of the CDR3 is TGTGCCAGCAGCCTCGGACTAGCGGGGACAAATGAGCAGTTCTTC. Residues: CASSLGLAGTNEQFF.